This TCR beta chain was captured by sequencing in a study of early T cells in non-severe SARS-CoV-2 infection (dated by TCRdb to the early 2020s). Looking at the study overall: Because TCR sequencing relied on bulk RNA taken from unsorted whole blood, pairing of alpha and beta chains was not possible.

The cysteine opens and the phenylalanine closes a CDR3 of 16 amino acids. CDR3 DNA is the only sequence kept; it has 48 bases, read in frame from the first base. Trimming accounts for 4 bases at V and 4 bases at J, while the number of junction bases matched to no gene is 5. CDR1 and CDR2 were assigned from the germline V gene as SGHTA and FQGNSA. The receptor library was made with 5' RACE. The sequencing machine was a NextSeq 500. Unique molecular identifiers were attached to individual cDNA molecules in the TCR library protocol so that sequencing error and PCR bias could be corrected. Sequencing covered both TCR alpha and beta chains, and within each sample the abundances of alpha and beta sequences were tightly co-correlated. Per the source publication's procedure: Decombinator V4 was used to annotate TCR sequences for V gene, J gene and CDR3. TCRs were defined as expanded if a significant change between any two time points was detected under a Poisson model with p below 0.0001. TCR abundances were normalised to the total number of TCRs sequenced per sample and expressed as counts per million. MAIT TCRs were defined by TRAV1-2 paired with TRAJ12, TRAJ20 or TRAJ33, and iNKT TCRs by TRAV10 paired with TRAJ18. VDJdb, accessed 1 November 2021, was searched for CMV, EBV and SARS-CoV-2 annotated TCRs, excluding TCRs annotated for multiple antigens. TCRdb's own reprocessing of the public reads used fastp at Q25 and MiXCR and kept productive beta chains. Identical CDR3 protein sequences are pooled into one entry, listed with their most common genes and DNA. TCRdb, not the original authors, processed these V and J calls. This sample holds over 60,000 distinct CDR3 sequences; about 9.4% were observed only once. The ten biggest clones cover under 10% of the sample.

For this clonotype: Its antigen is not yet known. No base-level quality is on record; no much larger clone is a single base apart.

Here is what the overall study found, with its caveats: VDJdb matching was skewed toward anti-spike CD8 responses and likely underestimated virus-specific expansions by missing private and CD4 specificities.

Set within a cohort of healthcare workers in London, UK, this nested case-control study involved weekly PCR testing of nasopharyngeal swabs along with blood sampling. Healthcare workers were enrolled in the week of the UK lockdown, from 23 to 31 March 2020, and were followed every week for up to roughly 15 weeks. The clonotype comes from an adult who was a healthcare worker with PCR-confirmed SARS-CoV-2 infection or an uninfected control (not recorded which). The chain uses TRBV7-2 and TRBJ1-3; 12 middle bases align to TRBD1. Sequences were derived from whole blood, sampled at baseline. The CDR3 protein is CASSSMGQGAGNTIYF. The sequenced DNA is TGTGCCAGCAGCTCGATGGGACAGGGGGCGGGAAACACCATATATTTT.